What follows describes a single T cell receptor (beta chain). This sample stems from a study of blood T cell repertoires in COVID-19. From germline, CDR1 is ENHRY and CDR2 SYGVKD. This CDR3 region has 16 residues. Trimming at V came to 1 base and at J to 3 bases, leaving 5 bases not matched to a gene. Libraries were prepared by immunoSEQ multiplex PCR; TCRdb keeps only in-frame clonotypes and omits some of them. The sample has some 250,000 clones, roughly 83% seen once. This receptor was identified in a man at least 80 years old with acute or convalescent COVID-19. V usage is TRBV10-3 and J usage is TRBJ2-3; 9 bases fit TRBD2. Sequencing used peripheral blood. CDR3 loop: CAISEWVAGETDTQYF. CDR3 bases: TGTGCCATCAGTGAGTGGGTAGCGGGAGAGACAGATACGCAGTATTTT.